The source of this T cell receptor beta chain is a study of post-analysis software for immune sequencing data. Study in general: Relapsing-remitting, secondary progressive and progressive-relapsing forms made up the multiple sclerosis disease courses.

TCR beta cDNA libraries included unique molecular identifiers. From roughly 1 to 10 million T cells, 400,000 to 550,000 cDNA molecules were obtained. TCRdb called the PCR reads again in MiXCR, with one record for every CDR3 protein. The sample holds 650,000 to 850,000 distinct CDR3 sequences, around 50% seen once. Turning to this clonotype: Its target is unknown.

General observations from the study: Patients had higher frequencies than controls of about 5 TRBV segments, including TRBV5-6, TRBV5-1 and TRBV20-1. Multiple sclerosis patients had significantly lower normalized Chao1 diversity than controls. When the samples were clustered directly with F measure, those that had been prepared in the same batch showed strong co-clustering.

The ends lost 5 bases at V and 2 bases at J; junction bases unmatched: 11. The CDR3 is 17 residues long. The rearrangement uses TRBV12-3 or TRBV12-4 and TRBJ2-3; TRBD2 agrees at 9 bases. The sequence was obtained from a girl aged 10 to 17 with multiple sclerosis. What was sequenced was blood. CDR3 sequence (DNA): TGTGCCAGCAGTGACGGGGGAGCGGGGGGCTCCACAGATACGCAGTATTTT. This translates into CASSDGGAGGSTDTQYF.